This TCR beta chain stems from a study of T-cell reconstitution after alpha-beta-depleted transplantation in children. Preparing the TCRbeta library involved the use of unique molecular identifiers. TCRdb analysed the PCR reads with MiXCR anew, one entry per CDR3 protein. Among 140,000 or so distinct CDR3 sequences, more than 8% were seen once, and the ten largest hold about a sixth. The CDR3 loop spans 13 amino acids. CDR1 is SQVTM, CDR2 ANQGSEA, per germline. V trimming: 4 bases; J trimming: 5 bases; junction bases outside the gene matches: 4. The rearrangement links TRBV29-1 to TRBJ2-5, with TRBD2 matching over 10 bases. The material was PBMCs, mostly from graft donor cells, obtained 180 days after TCRalphabeta/CD19-depleted stem cell transplant. The TCR originated in a female patient between 2 and 15 years old who had a stem cell transplant for congenital amegakaryocytic thrombocytopenia, so the T cells may come from the graft donor. The CDR3 region has the DNA TGCAGCGTTGCGGGACTAGCGATGGAGACCCAGTACTTC. Translation: CSVAGLAMETQYF. Together with reference TRBV29-1 and TRBJ2-5, the CDR3 gives the full variable domain: SAVISQKPSRDICQRGTSLTIQCQVDSQVTMMFWYRQQPGQSLTLIATANQGSEATYESGFVIDKFPISRPNLTFSTLTVSNMSPEDSSIYLCSVAGLAMETQYFGPGTRLLVL.